The 15 T cell receptor beta chains presented below share a single source sample, sequenced in a study of monozygotic twins with inflammatory bowel disease. TCRdb re-called the 5' RACE reads; one entry per CDR3 protein, DNA not given. The table lists around 97,000 distinct CDR3 sequences. The sample comprised blood. The receptors were gathered from a human donor with ulcerative colitis or Crohn's disease, or a healthy co-twin of an affected twin (not recorded which).

J is TRBJ2-7 and V is TRBV3-1; TCRdb lists TRBD2, though no DNA is available to test this call. The germline V gene encodes CDR1 LGHDT and CDR2 YNNKEL (reference sequence). The CDR3 consists of 14 residues. CDR3 residues: CASSTGLGAYEQYF.

This chain joins TRBV20-1 and TRBJ2-7; without DNA, the TCRdb call of TRBD1 cannot be checked. This CDR3 has 12 amino acids. Germline V gene lookup returns CDR1 DFQATT and CDR2 SNEGSKA (reference sequence). The CDR3 region is CSGGTHTDEQYF.

The J gene is TRBJ2-7, the V gene TRBV5-1. CDR3 size: 14 residues. CDR1 is SGHRS, CDR2 YFSETQ, per germline. CDR3 sequence reads: CASSLEAGSYEQYF. Using reference TRBV5-1 and TRBJ2-7 for the parts outside the CDR3, the full variable domain is KAGVTQTPRYLIKTRGQQVTLSCSPISGHRSVSWYQQTPGQGLQFLFEYFSETQRNKGNFPGRFSGRQFSNSRSEMNVSTLELGDSALYLCASSLEAGSYEQYFGPGTRLTVT.

The J gene is TRBJ2-5, the V gene TRBV5-1; no DNA is available, so the TRBD1 call from TCRdb remains unchecked. The CDR3 consists of 20 residues. Germline-derived CDR1 and CDR2 are SGHRS and YFSETQ. CDR3 amino acids: CASSFDRDRGVGSRQETQYF.

This chain connects TRBV12-3 or TRBV12-4 to TRBJ2-5; TCRdb gives TRBD1 as the D gene, but with no DNA this cannot be confirmed. There are 15 residues in the CDR3. The CDR3 is CASSFEAGRQETKYF.

The chain uses TRBV18 and TRBJ2-7. This CDR3 has 13 residues. From germline, CDR1 is KGHSH and CDR2 LQKENI. CDR3 amino acids: CASSPRGPYEQYF.

The chain has TRBV5-6 and TRBJ2-1. Germline V gene sequence: CDR1 SGHDT, CDR2 YYEEEE. The CDR3 extends over 16 amino acids. CDR3 loop: CASTSALPFINNEQFF.

J is TRBJ1-5 and V is TRBV5-1; TCRdb designates TRBD1, a call that cannot be tested without DNA. CDR1 and CDR2 (germline): SGHRS, YFSETQ. The CDR3 has 14 residues. The CDR3 spells CASLFGGGLQPQHF.

The genes are TRBV12-3 or TRBV12-4 and TRBJ1-5. The CDR3 extends over 13 amino acids. The CDR3 sequence: CASSLVVNQPQHF.

The chain uses TRBV5-4 and TRBJ2-7; as DNA is missing, the TRBD1 call by TCRdb cannot be tested. This CDR3 region has 14 residues. From germline, CDR1 is SGHNT and CDR2 YYREEE (reference sequence). The CDR3 sequence: CASSLGDRDAEQYF.

This chain links TRBV12-3 or TRBV12-4 with TRBJ2-6. The CDR3 sequence is 15 residues long. The CDR3 here is CASSFILSGANVLTF.

J is TRBJ1-3 and V is TRBV18. Looked up from germline, CDR1 is KGHSH and CDR2 is LQKENI. The CDR3 runs 16 residues. CDR3 in amino acids: CASSPTQALSGNTIYF.

The rearrangement joins TRBV5-1 to TRBJ2-6; checking the TCRdb D call of TRBD2 is not possible without DNA. The CDR3 length is 18 residues. The V gene's germline CDR1 is SGHRS and CDR2 YFSETQ. The CDR3 spells CAGSLRLAGASGANVLTF.

The CDR3: CASSYGSPSYNEQFF. This rearrangement joins TRBV12-3 or TRBV12-4 to TRBJ2-1. There are 15 residues in the CDR3.

The CDR3 here is CASSLDGGGTGELFF. The chain joins TRBV5-1 to TRBJ2-2; TCRdb designates TRBD1, a call that cannot be tested without DNA. This CDR3 comprises 15 residues. In germline, CDR1 is SGHRS, CDR2 YFSETQ.